The 27 T cell receptor beta chains given below trace back to one sample, sequenced in a study of T-cell reconstitution after alpha-beta-depleted transplantation in children. A library of TCRbeta sequences, prepared with unique molecular identifiers, was generated. TCRdb fed the PCR reads into MiXCR, producing one record per CDR3 protein. The table shows about 610,000 distinct CDR3 sequences, with about a quarter occurring only once. The source was PBMCs, collected before TCRalphabeta/CD19-depleted stem cell transplant. The receptors originated from a boy less than two years old with Wiskott-Aldrich syndrome, due to receive a stem cell transplant.

This rearrangement joins TRBV12-3 or TRBV12-4 to TRBJ2-4, with unresolved D. Trimming left V 6 bases short and J 7 bases short, with 16 bases between. This CDR3 comprises 14 residues. The chain's CDR3 is CASRPRTLVNIQYF. CDR3 in DNA: TGTGCCAGCAGGCCCCGCACATTGGTCAACATTCAGTACTTC.

The chain links TRBV5-1 to TRBJ1-1, with TRBD1 matching over 9 bases. This CDR3 has 15 residues. With V trimmed by 5 bases and J by 1 base, 6 bases remained unmatched. Looked up from germline, CDR1 is SGHRS and CDR2 is YFSETQ. CDR3 in amino acids: CASSTGGIGNTEAFF. In DNA, the CDR3 is TGCGCCAGCAGTACAGGGGGCATTGGGAACACTGAAGCTTTCTTT.

The chain joins TRBV28 to TRBJ2-7; D unclear. The CDR3 extends over 14 amino acids. Trimming took off 7 bases at V and 2 bases at J, with 15 bases between the two ends. The V gene's germline CDR1 is MDHEN and CDR2 SYDVKM. CDR3 sequence (DNA): TGTGCCAGCACCCTAGGGCGGTCCCCCTACGAGCAGTACTTC. This gives the protein CASTLGRSPYEQYF.

This clonotype was detected only a few times. This chain uses TRBV27 with TRBJ2-7; D gene uncertain. Trimming took off 2 bases at V and 2 bases at J, with 13 bases between the two ends. This CDR3 contains 15 residues. Per the germline V gene, CDR1 is MNHEY and CDR2 is SMNVEV (reference sequence). CDR3 sequence reads: CASSLVDASTYEQYF. The CDR3 coding sequence is TGTGCCAGCAGTTTAGTCGACGCATCGACCTACGAGCAGTACTTC.

This clonotype was detected a few times. The chain links TRBV5-1 to TRBJ2-1; 7 bases are shared with TRBD2. CDR3 length: 13 amino acids. Trimming at V came to 0 bases and at J to 10 bases, leaving 4 bases not matched to a gene. The V gene's germline CDR1 is SGHRS and CDR2 YFSETQ. CDR3 amino acids: CASSLAEGGEQFF. The CDR3 DNA is TGCGCCAGCAGCTTGGCCGAGGGAGGGGAGCAGTTCTTC.

The chain combines TRBV6-1 with TRBJ2-5; 7 bases match TRBD1. CDR1 is MNHNS and CDR2 is SASEGT in the germline V gene. The CDR3 spans 14 residues. The V and J ends lost 9 bases and 2 bases, in that order; junction bases with no gene match: 9. The CDR3 DNA follows: TGTGCCAGTCACTGGACAGGACGGCAAGAGACCCAGTACTTC. It translates to CASHWTGRQETQYF.

This sequence joins TRBV5-1 and TRBJ2-1; 7 nucleotides agree with TRBD2. V lost 0 bases, J lost 6 bases, and 9 bases stayed unmatched. The germline V gene encodes CDR1 SGHRS and CDR2 YFSETQ. The CDR3 has 16 amino acids. The CDR3 is CASSLVGGRSFNEQFF. CDR3 DNA sequence: TGCGCCAGCAGCTTGGTCGGCGGGAGATCTTTCAATGAGCAGTTCTTC.

This clonotype was detected ten times or more. The genes are TRBV29-1 and TRBJ2-3; no clear D gene. Trimming cost V 4 bases and J 2 bases, with 7 bases left between them. The germline CDR1 and CDR2 sequences are SQVTM and ANQGSEA. CDR3 size: 12 residues. The CDR3 coding sequence is TGCAGCGTTGGAAGGGACACAGATACGCAGTATTTT. It translates to CSVGRDTDTQYF.

There are a few counts of this clonotype. The rearrangement links TRBV10-3 to TRBJ2-4; D is unresolved. V dropped 0 bases and J dropped 8 bases, with 8 bases sitting between them. CDR3 size: 13 residues. CDR1 is ENHRY, CDR2 SYGVKD, per germline. The CDR3 DNA follows: TGTGCCATCAGTGAGTCCCAGAGAGACATTCAGTACTTC. This encodes CAISESQRDIQYF.

The chain carries TRBV5-1 and TRBJ2-1; 11 nucleotides align to TRBD2. Trimming took 0 bases from V and 3 from J; bases not matched to a gene: 8. The CDR3 spans 18 residues. Germline CDR1 and CDR2: SGHRS and YFSETQ. The CDR3 DNA follows: TGCGCCAGCAGCTTGGAAGGGATGGGACTAGCGGTCTACAATGAGCAGTTCTTC. Its translation is CASSLEGMGLAVYNEQFF.

The chain is built from TRBV3-1 and TRBJ1-1, with 7 nucleotides matching TRBD1. Germline V lookup: CDR1 LGHDT, CDR2 YNNKEL (reference sequence). The CDR3 covers 14 residues. J lost 4 bases, V lost 3 bases, and 5 bases had no gene match. Here the CDR3 DNA reads TGTGCCAGCAGCCAGGATGACAGGGTCACTGAAGCTTTCTTT. Translated, it gives CASSQDDRVTEAFF.

This clonotype was seen only a few times. This chain joins TRBV7-7 and TRBJ2-3, with D perhaps TRBD2 (6 bases). The CDR3 spans 17 residues. The germline V gene encodes CDR1 SSHAT and CDR2 FNYEAQ (reference sequence). The germline V and J ends were trimmed by 1 base and 0 bases, with 14 bases remaining between them. CDR3 protein: CASSLEDTEGSTDTQYF. As DNA, the CDR3 is TGTGCCAGCAGCTTAGAGGATACGGAGGGGAGCACAGATACGCAGTATTTT.

The CDR3 loop is CASSATQGGSGNTIYF. The CDR3, as DNA: TGTGCCAGCAGCGCGACGCAGGGTGGTTCTGGAAACACCATATATTTT. J is TRBJ1-3 and V is TRBV9; weak D call: TRBD1 (5 bases). Germline CDR1 reads SGDLS; CDR2 reads YYNGEE. The CDR3 spans 16 residues. V was pared by 3 bases and J by 1 base, with 14 bases between.

This clonotype has only a few counts. The chain is built from TRBV7-9 and TRBJ2-3; either TRBD1 or TRBD2 may supply D (5 bases each). CDR1 SEHNR and CDR2 FQNEAQ come from the germline V gene (reference sequence). There are 14 residues in the CDR3. V was trimmed by 8 bases and J by 1 base, leaving 13 bases between them. The CDR3 DNA reads as TGTGCCAGCTCTGGGGTGGGGGGCACAGATACGCAGTATTTT. Its protein is CASSGVGGTDTQYF.

This chain links TRBV7-6 with TRBJ2-7, with 9 bases fitting TRBD1. The CDR3 totals 15 residues. Germline-derived CDR1 and CDR2 are SGHVS and FNYEAQ. V shed 3 bases, J shed 5 bases, and the junction held 8 bases outside the gene matches. The CDR3 loop reads CASSFVGTGWNEQYF. In nucleotides, the CDR3 is TGTGCCAGCAGCTTCGTCGGGACAGGGTGGAACGAGCAGTACTTC.

This clonotype was detected a few times. V and J are TRBV28 and TRBJ2-7; TRBD2 matches at 9 bases. Unmatched junction bases numbered 2, after V lost 8 bases and J lost 0 bases. In germline, CDR1 is MDHEN, CDR2 SYDVKM. CDR3 size: 13 residues. The CDR3: CASGLASSYEQYF. The CDR3 DNA sequence: TGTGCCAGCGGACTAGCGAGCTCCTACGAGCAGTACTTC.

The V call is TRBV10-3, the J call TRBJ2-7; 13 bases align to TRBD2. Germline assignment: CDR1 ENHRY and CDR2 SYGVKD. This CDR3 is built from 17 residues. The junction had 9 bases not matched to a gene; V was cut back by 4 bases and J by 3 bases. This CDR3 reads CAISARGLAGQGYEQYF. The CDR3, as DNA: TGTGCCATCAGTGCACGGGGACTAGCGGGACAAGGCTACGAGCAGTACTTC.

The chain recombines TRBV20-1 with TRBJ1-1, with TRBD1 matching over 8 bases. Germline values: CDR1 DFQATT, CDR2 SNEGSKA (reference sequence). Germline trimming cut 5 bases from V and 0 bases from J; bases unmatched to any gene: 8. This CDR3 has 15 amino acids. CDR3 bases: TGCAGTGCTCATACCGGACAGGGAATGAACACTGAAGCTTTCTTT. Translated: CSAHTGQGMNTEAFF.

The genes are TRBV3-1 and TRBJ2-1; no clear D. The CDR3 contains 13 residues. Germline V gene lookup returns CDR1 LGHDT and CDR2 YNNKEL (reference sequence). With 1 base removed from V and 9 bases from J, the gap between germline ends came to 10 bases. The CDR3, as DNA: TGTGCCAGCAGCCAAGGGTCGAAGCCTGAGCAGTTCTTC. It translates to CASSQGSKPEQFF.

The chain combines TRBV5-6 with TRBJ1-2; 8 nucleotides line up with TRBD1. The CDR3 loop spans 16 amino acids. The germline gives CDR1 SGHDT, CDR2 YYEEEE. Trimming cost V 0 bases and J 4 bases; bases outside gene matches: 8. The CDR3 DNA reads TGTGCCAGCAGCTTGGGGCGGACAGGGAGCATCTATGGCTACACCTTC. As protein: CASSLGRTGSIYGYTF.

This clonotype was observed a few times. The chain combines TRBV28 with TRBJ1-6, with unresolved D. This CDR3 spans 12 amino acids. Looked up from germline, CDR1 is MDHEN and CDR2 is SYDVKM. The CDR3 region is CASAVNNSPLHF. In DNA, the CDR3 is TGTGCGTCGGCGGTAAATAATTCACCCCTCCACTTT.

This clonotype was detected a few times. The chain employs TRBV7-9 and TRBJ1-4; D remains ambiguous. The length of the CDR3 is 14 residues. V lost 1 base, J lost 4 bases, and 7 bases lay in between. Germline V gene sequence: CDR1 SEHNR, CDR2 FQNEAQ (reference sequence). The CDR3 is CASSLVGGNEKLFF. The DNA for the CDR3 is TGTGCCAGCAGCTTAGTGGGCGGTAATGAAAAACTGTTTTTT.

The V call is TRBV5-1, the J call TRBJ2-2; D perhaps matches TRBD1 (6 bases). The germline gives CDR1 SGHRS, CDR2 YFSETQ. The CDR3 contains 15 residues. Trimming took off 5 bases at V and 5 bases at J, with 16 bases between the two ends. For the CDR3, the DNA is TGCGCCAGCAGTTTGACAGGCGAGACGACCGGGGAGCTGTTTTTT. The encoded protein is CASSLTGETTGELFF.

This clonotype was observed a handful of times. V usage is TRBV6-1 and J usage is TRBJ2-7, with 9 bases lining up with TRBD1. The CDR3 has 14 residues. The J segment lost 3 bases and the V segment lost 11 bases, leaving 11 bases of the junction unmatched. Germline values: CDR1 MNHNS, CDR2 SASEGT. CDR3 bases: TGTGCCTGCCGCGGGACAGGGAGTTTCTACGAGCAGTACTTC. Its protein is CACRGTGSFYEQYF.

V gene TRBV30 combines with J gene TRBJ2-1, with unresolved D. The CDR3 loop spans 12 amino acids. The V and J ends lost 0 bases and 6 bases respectively, with 6 bases between them. Germline loops: CDR1 GTSNPN, CDR2 SVGIG (reference sequence). DNA for the CDR3: TGTGCCTGGAGTGTCTCTGGCAATGAGCAGTTCTTC. It encodes CAWSVSGNEQFF. Variable domain in full (rest from reference TRBV30 and TRBJ2-1): SQTIHQWPATLVQPVGSPLSLECTVEGTSNPNLYWYRQAAGRGLQLLFYSVGIGQISSEVPQNLSASRPQDRQFILSSKKLLLSDSGFYLCAWSVSGNEQFFGPGTRLTVL.

The chain employs TRBV5-1 and TRBJ2-1; the match to TRBD2 covers 8 bases. V dropped 2 bases and J dropped 6; count of bases not matched to a gene: 10. Per the germline V gene, CDR1 is SGHRS and CDR2 is YFSETQ. The CDR3 spans 16 residues. The CDR3 sequence is CASSLTPGLGGNEQFF. The CDR3 coding sequence is TGCGCCAGCAGCTTAACTCCGGGACTAGGGGGCAATGAGCAGTTCTTC.

Only a few counts were recorded for this clonotype. The chain combines TRBV28 with TRBJ2-1; TRBD2 matches at 8 bases. The CDR3 totals 19 residues. Germline CDR1 and CDR2: MDHEN and SYDVKM. V shed 1 base, J shed 0 bases, and the junction held 11 bases outside the gene matches. The CDR3 DNA reads TGTGCCAGCAGTTTATCTAGGACTAGCACCTCGAGCTCCTACAATGAGCAGTTCTTC. Protein: CASSLSRTSTSSSYNEQFF.